This T cell receptor (beta chain) was sequenced in a study of siplizumab effects on memory and regulatory T cells. In a few donor pairs, unstimulated naive, memory, effector memory and TEMRA subsets were sequenced. Sequencing used immunoSEQ multiplex PCR; TCRdb keeps in-frame clones, though not all of them. Of roughly 50,000 clones listed, 87% were seen once; the top ten hold less than 0.35%. Points from the study as a whole: Siplizumab significantly brought down the alloreactive sequences that trace back to unstimulated CD4+ memory cells. Phenotypic classification as naive or memory proved unattainable for roughly 75-96% of proliferating CD4+ or CD8+ clones. Naive T cells appeared more varied than memory cells and looked like key alloresponse contributors.

V lost 0 bases, J lost 1 base, and 10 bases lay in between. This CDR3 has 15 amino acids. The germline gives CDR1 SGDLS, CDR2 YYNGEE. A note on this clone: No antigen is known for it.

The rearrangement links TRBV9 to TRBJ1-1; D possibly corresponds to TRBD1 (5 bases). The clonotype was recovered from a human donor in good health. Sequences were obtained from naive CD8+ T cells sorted from blood. CDR3 coding DNA: TGTGCCAGCAGCGTAGTTGGGACTGGGAACACTGAAGCTTTCTTT. This sequence encodes CASSVVGTGNTEAFF.